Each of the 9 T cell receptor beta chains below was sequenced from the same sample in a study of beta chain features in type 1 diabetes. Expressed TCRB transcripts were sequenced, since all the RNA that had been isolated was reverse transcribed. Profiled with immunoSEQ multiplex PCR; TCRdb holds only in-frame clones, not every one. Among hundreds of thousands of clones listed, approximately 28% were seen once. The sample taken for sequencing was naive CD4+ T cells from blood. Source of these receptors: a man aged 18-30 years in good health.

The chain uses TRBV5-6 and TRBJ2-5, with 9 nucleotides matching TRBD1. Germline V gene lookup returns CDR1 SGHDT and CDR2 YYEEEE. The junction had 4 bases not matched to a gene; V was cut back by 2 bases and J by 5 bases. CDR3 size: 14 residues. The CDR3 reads CASSLGDRAETQYF. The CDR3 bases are TGTGCCAGCAGCTTAGGGGACAGGGCCGAGACCCAGTACTTC.

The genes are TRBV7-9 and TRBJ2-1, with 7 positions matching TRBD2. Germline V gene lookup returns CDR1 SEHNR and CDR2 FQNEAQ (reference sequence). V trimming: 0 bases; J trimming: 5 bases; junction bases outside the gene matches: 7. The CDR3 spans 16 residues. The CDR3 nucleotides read TGTGCCAGCAGCTTAGCAACGGGAGGCCCCAACAATGAGCAGTTCTTC. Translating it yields CASSLATGGPNNEQFF.

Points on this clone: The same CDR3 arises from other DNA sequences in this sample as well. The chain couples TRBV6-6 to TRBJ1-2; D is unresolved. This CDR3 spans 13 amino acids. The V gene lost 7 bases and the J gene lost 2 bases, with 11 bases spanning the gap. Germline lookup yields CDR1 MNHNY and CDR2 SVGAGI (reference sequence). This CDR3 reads CASNPTGNYGYTF. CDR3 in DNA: TGTGCCAGCAATCCGACGGGAAACTATGGCTACACCTTC.

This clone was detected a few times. DNA of the CDR3: TGTGCCATTCGAAGCACAGATACGCAGTATTTT. Translating gives CAIRSTDTQYF. This chain uses TRBV2 with TRBJ2-3; D gene unclear. CDR1 and CDR2 (germline): SNHLY, FYNNEI. CDR3 length equals 11 residues. V gave up 10 bases and J gave up 0 bases, with 5 bases separating them.

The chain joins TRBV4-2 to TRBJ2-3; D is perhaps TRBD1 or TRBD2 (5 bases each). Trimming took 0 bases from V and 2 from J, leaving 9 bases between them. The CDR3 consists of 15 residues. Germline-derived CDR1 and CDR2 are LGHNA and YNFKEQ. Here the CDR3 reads CASSQEGTLTDTQYF. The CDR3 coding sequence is TGTGCCAGCAGCCAAGAAGGGACCCTCACAGATACGCAGTATTTT.

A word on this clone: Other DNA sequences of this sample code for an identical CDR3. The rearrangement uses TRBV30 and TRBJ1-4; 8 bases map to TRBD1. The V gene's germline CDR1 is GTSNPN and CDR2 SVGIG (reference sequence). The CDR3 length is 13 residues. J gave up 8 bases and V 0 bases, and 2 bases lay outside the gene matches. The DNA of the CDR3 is TGTGCCTGGAGTGTACAGGGGGGCGAAAAACTGTTTTTT. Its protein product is CAWSVQGGEKLFF.

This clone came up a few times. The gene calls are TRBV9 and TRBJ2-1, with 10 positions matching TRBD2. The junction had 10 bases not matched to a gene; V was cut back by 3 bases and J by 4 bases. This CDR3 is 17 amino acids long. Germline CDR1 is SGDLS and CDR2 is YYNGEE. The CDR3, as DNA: TGTGCCAGCAGCGCCCAAGCTAGCGGGAGCCTTTACAATGAGCAGTTCTTC. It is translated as CASSAQASGSLYNEQFF.

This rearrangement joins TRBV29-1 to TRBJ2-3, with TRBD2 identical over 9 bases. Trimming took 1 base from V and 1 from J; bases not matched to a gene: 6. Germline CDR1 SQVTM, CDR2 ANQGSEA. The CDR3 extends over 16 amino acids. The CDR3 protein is CSVEGWAGGGTDTQYF. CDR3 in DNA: TGCAGCGTTGAAGGTTGGGCGGGAGGGGGCACAGATACGCAGTATTTT.

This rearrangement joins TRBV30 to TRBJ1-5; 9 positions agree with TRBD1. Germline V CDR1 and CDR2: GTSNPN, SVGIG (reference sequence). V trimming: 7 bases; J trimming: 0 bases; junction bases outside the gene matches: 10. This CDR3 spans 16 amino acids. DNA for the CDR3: TGTGCCTTAAGGACAGGGGAAACTTATAGCAATCAGCCCCAGCATTTT. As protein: CALRTGETYSNQPQHF.